The rows below give T cell receptor beta chains drawn from one sample of a study of blood T cell repertoires in COVID-19. Sequencing used immunoSEQ multiplex PCR; TCRdb keeps in-frame clones, though not all of them. Among 200,000 to 300,000 clones, around nine tenths were seen once, and the ten largest hold approximately 2%. Sequencing was performed on peripheral blood. These receptors were obtained from a man younger than 40 with active or convalescent COVID-19. Each CDR3 is given with its conserved first and last residue. Clone size is given for some rows only: seen once, a few or many times, or a class if the clone is expanded.

J gene	clone size	V gene	CDR3 protein
TRBJ2-7	-	TRBV19	CATSDPGVGYEQYF
TRBJ2-6	-	TRBV6-5	CASRTGSSGANVLTF
TRBJ1-2	-	TRBV7-2	CASSRTGSYGYTF
TRBJ2-5	-	TRBV5-4	CASSLDRAFQETQYF
TRBJ1-1	-	TRBV12-3/TRBV12-4	CASIAGVSTEAFF
TRBJ2-5	-	TRBV7-7	CASSLLLAGPQETQYF
TRBJ1-2	-	TRBV18	CASSKGDLDGYTF
TRBJ2-5	-	TRBV12-3/TRBV12-4	CASTPGGETQYF
TRBJ2-3	-	TRBV6-1	CASSEWSVDTQYF
TRBJ2-1	few	TRBV20-1	CSGSHPSEQFF
TRBJ2-1	-	TRBV5-4	CASSFGLDNEQFF
TRBJ2-7	-	TRBV30	CAWSDSPYEQYF
TRBJ1-1	-	TRBV6-5	CASRRDRGNTEAFF
TRBJ1-1	-	TRBV19	CASSPNTGGTTEAFF
TRBJ2-3	-	TRBV4-3	CASSQDRRGGGDTQYF
TRBJ1-1	few	TRBV19	CASSQQGNTEAFF
TRBJ2-3	-	TRBV6-4	CASSSETGFTDTQYF
TRBJ1-5	-	TRBV10-3	CAIAGTNQPQHF
TRBJ2-3	-	TRBV30	CASGATSGGRDTQYF
TRBJ1-2	-	TRBV30	CAWSAGGKYGYTF
TRBJ1-5	-	TRBV14	CASSHKTGGNQPQHF
TRBJ1-1	-	TRBV5-4	CASGQGLNTEAFF
TRBJ2-1	-	TRBV3-1/TRBV3-2	CASSQVTGVNEQFF
TRBJ1-5	-	TRBV2	CASSRYDQPQHF
TRBJ1-5	-	TRBV19	CASSRRTGNQPQHF
TRBJ2-7	-	TRBV6-1	CASSDGQPSFYEQYF
TRBJ1-1	-	TRBV5-4	CASSFGAEFNTEAFF
TRBJ2-1	-	TRBV11-3	CASSLWGTEKQFF
TRBJ1-2	-	TRBV7-2	CASSPDRGYGYTF
TRBJ2-7	-	TRBV2	CASGGTGGSYEQYF
TRBJ1-1	-	TRBV3-1/TRBV3-2	CASSQDRDTEAFF
TRBJ1-2	-	TRBV5-5	CASSLALSSGLDGYTF
TRBJ2-7	-	TRBV6-5	CASREGRNYEQYF
TRBJ1-5	-	TRBV11-2	CASSLDWGTSQPQHF
TRBJ2-1	-	TRBV4-2	CASSQIPGEDNNEQFF
TRBJ1-2	-	TRBV10-3	CAISEPRDRGKPIYGYTF
TRBJ1-1	-	TRBV13	CASSTNTEAFF
TRBJ2-1	-	TRBV7-8	CASSHGEAGAHPRRNNEQFF
TRBJ2-5	few	TRBV6-6	CASSRGGETQYF
TRBJ1-2	-	TRBV2	CASSERGFSYGYTF
TRBJ1-2	once	TRBV5-4	CASSLSSSPRGYGYTF
TRBJ1-6	once	TRBV9	CASSAEKTGSSYNSPLHF
TRBJ2-2	-	TRBV7-2	CASSLRQGAGELFF